The 6 T cell receptor beta chains given below trace back to one sample, sequenced in a study of blood T cell repertoires in COVID-19. Profiled with immunoSEQ multiplex PCR; TCRdb holds only in-frame clones, not every one. The sample has fewer than 250,000 clones, approximately 86% seen once; the top ten hold around 3%. Input material: peripheral blood. The origin of the receptors is a man aged 60-69 years with acute or convalescent COVID-19.

This clone was seen once. The chain couples TRBV7-5 to TRBJ2-5; the table names TRBD2, a call not compared with the DNA. TRBV7-5 is shown as a pseudogene. The CDR3 extends over 15 amino acids. The CDR3 spells CARSPSGGRRETQYF. The CDR3, as DNA: TGTGCCAGAAGCCCAAGCGGGGGGCGACGGGAGACCCAGTACTTC.

Notes on this clone: Other DNA sequences in the sample encode the same CDR3. The V and J genes are TRBV5-1 and TRBJ2-3; 15 nucleotides line up with TRBD2. CDR1 SGHRS and CDR2 YFSETQ come from the germline V gene. The length of the CDR3 is 19 residues. V shed 3 bases and J 0 bases; nucleotides not matched to a gene: 8. CDR3 region: CASSSGLAGGRPSTDTQYF. In DNA form, the CDR3 reads TGCGCCAGCAGCTCGGGACTAGCGGGGGGACGACCTAGCACAGATACGCAGTATTTT.

The chain links TRBV6-2 or TRBV6-3 to TRBJ1-4; 7 nucleotides align to TRBD1. The CDR3 totals 14 residues. Germline trimming cut 5 bases from V and 7 bases from J; bases unmatched to any gene: 7. Germline V gene lookup returns CDR1 MNHEY and CDR2 SVGEGT. The CDR3 region is CASSRTGAVEKLFF. CDR3 coding DNA: TGTGCCAGCAGTCGGACAGGAGCGGTTGAAAAACTGTTTTTT.

V is TRBV6-5 and J is TRBJ2-3, with D possibly matching TRBD2 (6 bases). The CDR3 length is 12 residues. The germline CDR1 and CDR2 sequences are MNHEY and SVGAGI. The ends were cut back, 10 bases at V and 1 base at J, with 9 bases in the middle. The CDR3 DNA is TGTGCCACCGGGACTGGCACAGATACGCAGTATTTT. This encodes CATGTGTDTQYF.

The chain carries TRBV18 and TRBJ1-6; 8 positions match TRBD1. Germline lookup yields CDR1 KGHSH and CDR2 LQKENI. The V and J ends lost 3 bases and 7 bases, in that order; junction bases with no gene match: 5. The CDR3 covers 15 residues. CDR3 loop: CASSPKAGGNSPLHF. The CDR3 DNA reads as TGTGCCAGCTCACCTAAGGCAGGGGGCAATTCACCCCTCCACTTT.

The chain combines TRBV15 with TRBJ1-1, with TRBD1 matching 7 bases. CDR1 is LNHNV, CDR2 YYDKDF, per germline (reference sequence). The CDR3 contains 16 residues. V lost 2 bases to trimming and J lost 1 base; unmatched junction nucleotides: 7. The CDR3 reads CATSRPTGAPNTEAFF. As DNA, the CDR3 is TGTGCCACCAGCAGACCTACAGGGGCTCCGAACACTGAAGCTTTCTTT. The full variable domain, with the rest looked up from reference TRBV15 and TRBJ1-1, is DAMVIQNPRYQVTQFGKPVTLSCSQTLNHNVMYWYQQKSSQAPKLLFHYYDKDFNNEADTPDNFQSRRPNTSFCFLDIRSPGLGDTAMYLCATSRPTGAPNTEAFFGQGTRLTVV.